This T cell receptor (beta chain) appears in the sequencing data of a study of blood T cell repertoires in COVID-19. The CDR3 consists of 13 residues. From germline, CDR1 is MNHEY and CDR2 SVGAGI. V trimming: 10 bases; J trimming: 5 bases; junction bases outside the gene matches: 7. Participants were aged about 18 to 89 years, lived in around 22 US areas, and enrolled virtually. The recovered donors of Cohort 3 showed two negative PCRs, clearance, or symptom resolution. In the authors' methods: Reference gene primer amplification yielded estimated nucleated cell counts. The data were produced by immunoSEQ multiplex PCR, yet TCRdb's version contains in-frame clones alone and is incomplete. V and J calls and clone size are as listed in that table; D and trimming were resolved from the DNA. Of hundreds of thousands of clones in the sample, over 75% were seen once.

V and J are TRBV6-5 and TRBJ2-1, with 8 bases lining up with TRBD1. This clonotype was sampled from a man younger than 30 who had recovered from COVID-19. Sequenced input: PBMCs or T cells enriched from blood (not recorded which). The CDR3: CATGDRSHNEQFF. CDR3 nucleotide sequence: TGTGCCACCGGGGACAGGAGCCACAATGAGCAGTTCTTC.